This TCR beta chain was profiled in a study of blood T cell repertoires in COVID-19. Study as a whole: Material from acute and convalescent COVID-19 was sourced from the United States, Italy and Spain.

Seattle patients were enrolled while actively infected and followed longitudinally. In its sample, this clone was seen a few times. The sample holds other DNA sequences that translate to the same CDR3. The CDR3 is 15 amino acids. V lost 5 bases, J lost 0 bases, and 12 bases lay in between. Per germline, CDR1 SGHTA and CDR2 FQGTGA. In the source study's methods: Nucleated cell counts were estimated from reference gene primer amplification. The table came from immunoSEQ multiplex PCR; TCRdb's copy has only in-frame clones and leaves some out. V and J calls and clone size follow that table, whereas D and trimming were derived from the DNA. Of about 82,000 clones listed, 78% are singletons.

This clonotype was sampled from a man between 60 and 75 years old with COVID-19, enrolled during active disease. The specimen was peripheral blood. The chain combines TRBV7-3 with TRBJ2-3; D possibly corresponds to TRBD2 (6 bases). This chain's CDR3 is CASSQAGGSTDTQYF. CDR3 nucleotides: TGTGCCAGCAGCCAAGCGGGCGGAAGCACAGATACGCAGTATTTT.